This T cell receptor (beta chain) stems from a study of beta chain features in type 1 diabetes. Study-wide results and limits: Within each of all four CD4+ subsets, Type 1 diabetes patients had TCRB CDR3s that were moderately but significantly shorter.

To note about this clone: Its antigen is currently unknown.

The authors reverse transcribed all of the isolated RNA, so sequencing captured expressed TCRB transcripts. It was found that naive, central memory and regulatory T cell samples averaged about 3.4 million reads. Profiling relied on immunoSEQ multiplex PCR, and the TCRdb table lists in-frame clones only, not all of them. The sample holds 350,000 to 450,000 clones, roughly an eighth seen once. Germline-derived CDR1 and CDR2 are SGHTA and FQGTGA. This CDR3 is 13 amino acids long. The J segment lost 10 bases and the V segment lost 5 bases, leaving 7 bases of the junction unmatched. Only one heparinised blood draw was taken per donor, and its volume averaged around 110 mL. Via the markers CD45RO/CCR7/CD25/CD127/CD95/CD27, stem cell-like memory, regulatory, central memory and naive CD4+ cells were sorted.

Sequencing input: naive CD4+ T cells from blood. The origin of this receptor is a woman aged 18-29 years with type 1 diabetes. The V and J genes are TRBV7-3 and TRBJ1-5; 8 bases agree with TRBD1. The CDR3 protein is CASSPGQGAPQHF. CDR3 nucleotide sequence: TGTGCCAGCAGCCCCGGACAGGGAGCACCCCAGCATTTT.